These 13 T cell receptor beta chains were all obtained from the same sample, sequenced in a study of T cell changes during pregnancy in multiple sclerosis (dated by TCRdb to the late 2010s). Library method: the immunoSEQ multiplex PCR assay. As stored in TCRdb, this immuneACCESS dataset retains in-frame rearrangements with V and J assigned. A fraction of the clones does not appear; measured against another copy, unresolved V genes explain less than half of the discrepancy, and the remainder lacks a known reason. For this sample there are about 40,000 clones; about 90% appear just once. Approximately 0.73% of the sample belongs to the ten largest clones. The source was CD4+ T cells from peripheral blood mononuclear cells, collected before pregnancy. Receptors were obtained from a female donor with multiple sclerosis, enrolled in a pregnancy study.

J is TRBJ1-1 and V is TRBV18; unclear D gene. CDR1 is KGHSH, CDR2 LQKENI, per germline. V gave up 1 base and J gave up 2 bases, with 5 bases separating them. The CDR3 is 13 amino acids. Written as DNA, the CDR3 is TGTGCCAGCTCACCACGACACAACACTGAAGCTTTCTTT. It specifies CASSPRHNTEAFF.

The chain has TRBV25-1 and TRBJ1-1; D unresolved. CDR1 is MGHDK and CDR2 is SYGVNS in the germline V gene. This CDR3 comprises 14 residues. Trimming removed 5 bases at V and 3 bases at J, with 13 bases between. CDR3 nucleotides: TGTGCCAGCAGTTCGGGGAGGGTAGACACTGAAGCTTTCTTT. Its protein product is CASSSGRVDTEAFF.

The chain links TRBV4-3 to TRBJ1-4, with 7 bases fitting TRBD1. The CDR3 is 16 amino acids. After removal of 2 bases from V and 3 bases from J, the junction contained 6 bases not matched to a gene. Germline lookup yields CDR1 LGHNA and CDR2 YSLEER. The CDR3 region is CASSQTGVTANEKLFF. Written as DNA, the CDR3 is TGCGCCAGCAGCCAAACAGGGGTAACGGCTAATGAAAAACTGTTTTTT.

This rearrangement joins TRBV12-5 to TRBJ1-1, with a weak D call TRBD1 (5 bases). In germline, CDR1 is LGHNT, CDR2 FRNRAP. The CDR3 length is 13 residues. Trimming took off 3 bases at V and 4 bases at J, with 9 bases between the two ends. The DNA for the CDR3 is TGTGCTAGTGGTTTCGCGGGGGGCACTGAAGCTTTCTTT. It encodes CASGFAGGTEAFF.

A note on this clone: The junction differs from germline at one of its ends, possibly a read error. The chain links TRBV30 to TRBJ2-5, with 7 positions matching TRBD2. Germline V CDR1 and CDR2: GTSNPN, SVGIG (reference sequence). The CDR3 runs to 12 residues. The CDR3 coding sequence is TGTGCCGGGAGGGACTACCAAGAGACCCAGTACTTC. Its translation: CAGRDYQETQYF.

The V gene is TRBV6-5, the J gene TRBJ1-5, with a tentative D call TRBD1 (6 bases). CDR1 and CDR2 (germline): MNHEY, SVGAGI. The length of the CDR3 is 14 residues. V lost 4 bases and J lost 11, with 18 bases in between. The CDR3 is CASSSSRGAGAQHF. In DNA form, the CDR3 reads TGTGCCAGCAGTTCCTCTAGGGGGGCGGGAGCCCAGCATTTT.

This chain connects TRBV7-2 to TRBJ2-5; 8 bases line up with TRBD2. This CDR3 is built from 14 residues. The germline V gene encodes CDR1 SGHTA and CDR2 FQGNSA. J lost 5 bases, V lost 5 bases, and 7 bases had no gene match. The CDR3 sequence is CASSAGGGAETQYF. The CDR3 nucleotides read TGTGCCAGCAGCGCGGGAGGCGGGGCGGAGACCCAGTACTTC.

The chain recombines TRBV7-3 with TRBJ2-1; TRBD2 matches at 16 bases. CDR3 length: 16 residues. Germline V lookup: CDR1 SGHTA, CDR2 FQGTGA. The V gene end was trimmed by 5 bases and the J gene end by 9 bases; junction bases not matched to a gene: 7. The chain's CDR3 is CASSPGLAGGPSEQFF. In DNA form, the CDR3 reads TGTGCCAGCAGCCCGGGACTAGCGGGGGGGCCTAGTGAGCAGTTCTTC.

This clone was recorded a few times. The chain combines TRBV18 with TRBJ1-4; no firm D call. V was pared by 4 bases and J by 8 bases, with 11 bases between. Per germline, CDR1 KGHSH and CDR2 LQKENI. The CDR3 consists of 13 residues. CDR3 amino acids: CASSRGEVEKLFF. The CDR3 coding sequence is TGTGCCAGCTCACGTGGGGAGGTGGAAAAACTGTTTTTT.

The chain is built from TRBV7-8 and TRBJ1-2; weak D call: TRBD1 (6 bases). Germline CDR1 SGHVS, CDR2 FQNEAQ. Trimming left V 1 base short and J 2 bases short, with 14 bases between. The CDR3 consists of 16 residues. CDR3 bases: TGTGCCAGCAGCTTAGATAGGGGGAGGGTCAACTATGGCTACACCTTC. Translated: CASSLDRGRVNYGYTF.

This chain uses TRBV6-1 with TRBJ2-7; D uncertain. V gave up 3 bases and J gave up 2 bases, with 11 bases separating them. The CDR3 covers 14 residues. Germline assignment: CDR1 MNHNS and CDR2 SASEGT. Here the CDR3 DNA reads TGTGCCAGCAGTGAGTTGGGCATTACCTACGAGCAGTACTTC. Translated: CASSELGITYEQYF.

J is TRBJ1-2 and V is TRBV29-1; the D gene is possibly TRBD1 (6 bases). The CDR3 covers 14 residues. V lost 5 bases and J 2 bases, leaving 15 bases between the germline ends. The germline V gene encodes CDR1 SQVTM and CDR2 ANQGSEA. The CDR3 DNA sequence: TGCAGCGTTCGTCTTACGGGACAAAACTATGGCTACACCTTC. This codes for CSVRLTGQNYGYTF.

The chain uses TRBV28 and TRBJ2-5; TRBD2 matches at 13 bases. Trimming cost V 3 bases and J 11 bases; bases outside gene matches: 6. Germline V gene lookup returns CDR1 MDHEN and CDR2 SYDVKM. The CDR3 length is 14 residues. CDR3 sequence reads: CASSLGLAGNQQYF. The CDR3 DNA sequence: TGTGCCAGCAGTTTGGGACTAGCGGGGAATCAACAGTACTTC.